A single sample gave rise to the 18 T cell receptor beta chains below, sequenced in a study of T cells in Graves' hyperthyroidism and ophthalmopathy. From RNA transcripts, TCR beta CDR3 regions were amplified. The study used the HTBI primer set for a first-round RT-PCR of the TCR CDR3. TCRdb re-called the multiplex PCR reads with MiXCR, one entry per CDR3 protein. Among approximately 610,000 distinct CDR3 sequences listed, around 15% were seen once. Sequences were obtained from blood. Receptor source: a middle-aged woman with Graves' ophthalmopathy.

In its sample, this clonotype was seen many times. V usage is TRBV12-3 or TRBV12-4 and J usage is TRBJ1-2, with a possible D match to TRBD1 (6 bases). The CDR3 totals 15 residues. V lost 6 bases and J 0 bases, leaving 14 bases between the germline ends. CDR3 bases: TGTGCCAGCAGCAAAACAGGGAGGGCTAACTATGGCTACACCTTC. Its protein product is CASSKTGRANYGYTF.

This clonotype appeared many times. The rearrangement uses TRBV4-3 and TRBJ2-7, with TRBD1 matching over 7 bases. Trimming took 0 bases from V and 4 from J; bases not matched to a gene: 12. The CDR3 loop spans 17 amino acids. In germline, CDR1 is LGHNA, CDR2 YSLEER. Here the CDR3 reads CASSQDGPRTGMYEQYF. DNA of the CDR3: TGCGCCAGCAGCCAAGATGGCCCACGGACAGGAATGTACGAGCAGTACTTC.

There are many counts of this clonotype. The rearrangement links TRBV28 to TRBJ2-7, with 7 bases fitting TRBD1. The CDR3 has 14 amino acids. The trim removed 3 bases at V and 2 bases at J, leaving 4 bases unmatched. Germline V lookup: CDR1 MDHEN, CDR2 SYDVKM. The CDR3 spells CASSFYTGAYEQYF. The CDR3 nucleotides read TGTGCCAGCAGTTTCTACACAGGGGCCTACGAGCAGTACTTC.

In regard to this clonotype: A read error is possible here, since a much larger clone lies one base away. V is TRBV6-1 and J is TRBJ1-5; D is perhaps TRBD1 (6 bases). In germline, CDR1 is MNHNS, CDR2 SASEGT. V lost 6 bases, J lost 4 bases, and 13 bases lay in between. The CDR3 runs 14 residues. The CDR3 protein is CASRTGTSNQPQHF. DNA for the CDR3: TGTGCCAGCAGAACCGGGACATCAAATCAGCCCCAGCATTTT.

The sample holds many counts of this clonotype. This chain's CDR3 is CAWSGQENTEAFF. The CDR3 DNA reads as TGTGCCTGGAGCGGACAGGAGAACACTGAAGCTTTCTTT. The chain employs TRBV30 and TRBJ1-1; 7 bases map to TRBD1. V lost 3 bases and J lost 1; bases outside the gene matches: 2. This CDR3 region has 13 residues. Germline V lookup: CDR1 GTSNPN, CDR2 SVGIG (reference sequence).

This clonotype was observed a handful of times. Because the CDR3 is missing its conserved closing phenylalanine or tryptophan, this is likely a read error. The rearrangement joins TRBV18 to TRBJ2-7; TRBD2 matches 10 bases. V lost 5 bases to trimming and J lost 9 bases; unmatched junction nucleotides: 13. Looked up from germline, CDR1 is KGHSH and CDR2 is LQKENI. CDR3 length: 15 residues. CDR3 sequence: CASSASGSQPNGQYL. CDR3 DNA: TGTGCCAGCTCAGCTAGCGGGAGCCAACCCAATGGGCAGTACCTC.

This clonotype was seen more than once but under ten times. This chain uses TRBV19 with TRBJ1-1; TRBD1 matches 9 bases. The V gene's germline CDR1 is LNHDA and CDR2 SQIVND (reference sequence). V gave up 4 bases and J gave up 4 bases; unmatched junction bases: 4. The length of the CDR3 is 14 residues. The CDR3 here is CASSTGQGSTEAFF. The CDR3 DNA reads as TGTGCCAGTAGTACCGGACAGGGGAGCACTGAAGCTTTCTTT.

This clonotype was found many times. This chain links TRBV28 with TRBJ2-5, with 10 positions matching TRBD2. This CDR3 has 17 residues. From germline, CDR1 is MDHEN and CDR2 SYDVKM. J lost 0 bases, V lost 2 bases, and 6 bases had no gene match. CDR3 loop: CASSLGPGLANQETQYF. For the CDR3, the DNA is TGTGCCAGCAGTTTAGGTCCGGGACTAGCGAACCAAGAGACCCAGTACTTC.

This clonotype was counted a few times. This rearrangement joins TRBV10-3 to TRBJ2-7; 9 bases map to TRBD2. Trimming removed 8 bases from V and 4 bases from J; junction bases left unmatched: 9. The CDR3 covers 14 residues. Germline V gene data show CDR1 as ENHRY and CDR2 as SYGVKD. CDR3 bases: TGTGCCATCGGGGAATTAGCGGGAGAATACGAGCAGTACTTC. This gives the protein CAIGELAGEYEQYF.

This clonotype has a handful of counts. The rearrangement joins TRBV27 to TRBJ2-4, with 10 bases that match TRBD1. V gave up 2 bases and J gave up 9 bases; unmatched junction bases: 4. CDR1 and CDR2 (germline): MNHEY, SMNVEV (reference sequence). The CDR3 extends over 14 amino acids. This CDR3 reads CASSLGTGVGIQYF. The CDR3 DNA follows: TGTGCCAGCAGTTTAGGGACAGGGGTGGGCATTCAGTACTTC.

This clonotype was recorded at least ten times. The CDR3 DNA is TGTGCCAGCAGGCCGTTGGGGTCTGGAAACACCATATATTTT. Protein sequence: CASRPLGSGNTIYF. The chain recombines TRBV6-1 with TRBJ1-3; D remains unclear. The germline V gene has CDR1 MNHNS and CDR2 SASEGT. V lost 6 bases and J 1 base, leaving 10 bases between the germline ends. The CDR3 is made up of 14 amino acids.

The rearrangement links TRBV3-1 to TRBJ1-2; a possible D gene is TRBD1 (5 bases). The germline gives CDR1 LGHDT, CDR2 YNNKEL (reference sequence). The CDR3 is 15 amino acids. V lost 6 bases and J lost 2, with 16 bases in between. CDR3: CASRPSGISNYGYTF. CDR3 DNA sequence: TGTGCCAGCAGGCCCTCAGGGATTTCCAACTATGGCTACACCTTC. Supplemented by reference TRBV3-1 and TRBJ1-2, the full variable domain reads DTAVSQTPKYLVTQMGNDKSIKCEQNLGHDTMYWYKQDSKKFLKIMFSYNNKELIINETVPNRFSPKSPDKAHLNLHINSLELGDSAVYFCASRPSGISNYGYTFGSGTRLTVV.

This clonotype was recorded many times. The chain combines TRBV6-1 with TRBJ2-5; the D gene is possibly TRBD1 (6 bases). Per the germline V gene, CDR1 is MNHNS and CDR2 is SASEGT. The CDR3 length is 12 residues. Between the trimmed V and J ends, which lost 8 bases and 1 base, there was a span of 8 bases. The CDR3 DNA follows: TGTGCCAGCGTACAGGGCCAAGAGACCCAGTACTTC. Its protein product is CASVQGQETQYF.

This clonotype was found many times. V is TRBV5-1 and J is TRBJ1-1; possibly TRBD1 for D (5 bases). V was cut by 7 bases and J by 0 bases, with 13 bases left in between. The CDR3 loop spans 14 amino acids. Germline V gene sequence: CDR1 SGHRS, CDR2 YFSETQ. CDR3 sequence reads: CASFGGGVNTEAFF. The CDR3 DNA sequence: TGCGCCAGCTTCGGGGGGGGAGTGAACACTGAAGCTTTCTTT.

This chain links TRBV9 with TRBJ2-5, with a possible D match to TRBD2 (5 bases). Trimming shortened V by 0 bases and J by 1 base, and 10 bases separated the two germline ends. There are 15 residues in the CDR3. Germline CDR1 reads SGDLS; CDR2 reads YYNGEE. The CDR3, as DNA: TGTGCCAGCAGCGTAGGAGCGGAACCCCAAGAGACCCAGTACTTC. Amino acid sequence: CASSVGAEPQETQYF.

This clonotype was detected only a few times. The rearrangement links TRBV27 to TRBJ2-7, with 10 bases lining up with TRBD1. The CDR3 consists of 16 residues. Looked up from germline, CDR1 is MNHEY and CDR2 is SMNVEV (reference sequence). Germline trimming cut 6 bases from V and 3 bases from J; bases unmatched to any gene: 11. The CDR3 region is CASSRDRGGGGYEQYF. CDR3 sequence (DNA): TGTGCCAGCAGCCGGGACAGGGGTGGTGGGGGCTACGAGCAGTACTTC.

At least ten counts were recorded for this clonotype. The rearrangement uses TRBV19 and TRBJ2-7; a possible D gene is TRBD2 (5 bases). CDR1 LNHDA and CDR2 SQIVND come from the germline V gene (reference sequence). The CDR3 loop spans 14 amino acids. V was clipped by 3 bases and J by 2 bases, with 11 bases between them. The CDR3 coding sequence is TGTGCCAGTAGTATTTCTCGGGAAGCCTACGAGCAGTACTTC. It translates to CASSISREAYEQYF.

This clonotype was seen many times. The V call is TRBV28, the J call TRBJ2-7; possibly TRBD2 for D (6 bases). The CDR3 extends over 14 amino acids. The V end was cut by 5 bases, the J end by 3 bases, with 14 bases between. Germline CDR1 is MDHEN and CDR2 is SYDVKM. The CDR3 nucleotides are TGTGCCAGCAGTACGGAGGGAATTCGCTACGAGCAGTACTTC. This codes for CASSTEGIRYEQYF.